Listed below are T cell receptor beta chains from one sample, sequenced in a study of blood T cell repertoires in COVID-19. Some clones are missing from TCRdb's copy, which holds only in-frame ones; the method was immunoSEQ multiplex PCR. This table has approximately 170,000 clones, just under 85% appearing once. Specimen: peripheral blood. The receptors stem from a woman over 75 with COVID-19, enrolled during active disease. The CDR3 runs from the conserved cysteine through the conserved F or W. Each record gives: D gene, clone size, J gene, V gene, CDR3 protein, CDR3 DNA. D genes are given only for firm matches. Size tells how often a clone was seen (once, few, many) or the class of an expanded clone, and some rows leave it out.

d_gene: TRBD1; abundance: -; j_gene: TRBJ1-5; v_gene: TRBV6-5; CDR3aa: CASLYGDSRNQPQHF; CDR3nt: TGTGCCAGCCTATATGGGGACAGCCGCAATCAGCCCCAGCATTTT
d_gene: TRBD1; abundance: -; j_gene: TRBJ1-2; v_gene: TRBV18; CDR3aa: CASSPMPGQGNYGYTF; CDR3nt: TGTGCCAGCTCACCAATGCCGGGACAGGGGAACTATGGCTACACCTTC
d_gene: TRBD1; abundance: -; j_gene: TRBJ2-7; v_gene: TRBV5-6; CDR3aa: CASSLRQGTYEQYF; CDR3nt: TGTGCCAGCAGCTTACGACAGGGGACGTACGAGCAGTACTTC
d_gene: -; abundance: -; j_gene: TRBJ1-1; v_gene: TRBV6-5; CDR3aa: CASRTTGKAFF; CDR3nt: TGTGCCAGCAGAACGACAGGAAAGGCTTTCTTT
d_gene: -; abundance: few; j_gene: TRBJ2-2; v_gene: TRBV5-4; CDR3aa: CASSLGQGADTGELFF; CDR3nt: TGTGCCAGCAGCCTCGGTCAAGGGGCCGACACCGGGGAGCTGTTTTTT
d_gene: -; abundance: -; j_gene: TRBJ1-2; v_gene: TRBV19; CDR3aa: CASSSTPRAGYTF; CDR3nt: TGTGCCAGTAGTTCAACTCCCAGGGCTGGCTACACCTTC
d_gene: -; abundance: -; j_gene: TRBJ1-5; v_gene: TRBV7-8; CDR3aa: CASSLNGRGRQPQHF; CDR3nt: TGTGCCAGCAGCTTAAACGGTAGGGGTCGCCAGCCCCAGCATTTT
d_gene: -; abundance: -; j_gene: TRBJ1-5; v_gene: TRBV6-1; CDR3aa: CASSEADPQIGAQHF; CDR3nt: TGTGCCAGCAGTGAAGCCGACCCACAGATCGGGGCCCAGCATTTT
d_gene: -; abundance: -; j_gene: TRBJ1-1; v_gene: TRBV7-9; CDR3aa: CASSSGRSTEAFF; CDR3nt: TGTGCCAGCAGCTCAGGGCGAAGTACTGAAGCTTTCTTT
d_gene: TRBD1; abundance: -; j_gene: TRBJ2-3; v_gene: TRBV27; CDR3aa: CASSRETGRTDTQYF; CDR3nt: TGTGCCAGCAGCCGCGAGACAGGGCGTACAGATACGCAGTATTTT
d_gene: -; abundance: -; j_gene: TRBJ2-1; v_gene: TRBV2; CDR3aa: CASSDDFLSYNEQFF; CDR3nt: TGTGCCAGCAGTGACGACTTTCTCTCCTACAATGAGCAGTTCTTC
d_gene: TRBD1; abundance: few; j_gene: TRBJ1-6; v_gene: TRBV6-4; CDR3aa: CASRSDRDSPLHF; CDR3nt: TGTGCCAGCAGATCAGACAGGGACTCACCCCTCCACTTT
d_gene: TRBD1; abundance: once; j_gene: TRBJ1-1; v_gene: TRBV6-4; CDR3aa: CASSQGGAFF; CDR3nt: TGTGCCAGCAGTCAGGGGGGAGCTTTCTTT
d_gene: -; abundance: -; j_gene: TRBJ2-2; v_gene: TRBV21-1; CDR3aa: CASSKVLSSGELFF; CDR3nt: TGTGCCAGCAGCAAAGTGTTAAGTAGCGGGGAGCTGTTTTTT
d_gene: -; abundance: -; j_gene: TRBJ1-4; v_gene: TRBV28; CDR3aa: CALYGKEKLFF; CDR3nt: TGTGCCCTATACGGGAAGGAAAAACTGTTTTTT